This T cell receptor (beta chain) was observed in a study of blood T cell repertoires in COVID-19. Study information: COVID-19 samples, acute and convalescent, were from the United States, Italy and Spain.

As handled by the study authors: Counts of nucleated cells, estimated from reference gene primer amplification, were obtained. Data came from immunoSEQ multiplex PCR; TCRdb stores just in-frame clones and leaves some out. That table supplies the V and J calls and clone size; D and trimming were determined from the DNA. The sample lists 300,000 to 450,000 clones, roughly 86% occurring once. Living in about two dozen US areas, the participants were between roughly 18 and 90 years of age. This sequence was found in a man aged 30-40 years who had recovered from COVID-19. Sample: PBMCs or T cells enriched from blood (not recorded which).

The CDR3 sequence: CASRDQAPAEAFF. The CDR3 DNA reads TGTGCCAGCAGAGACCAGGCCCCCGCTGAAGCTTTCTTT. The chain links TRBV7-8 to TRBJ1-1; D is undetermined. The ends were cut back, 6 bases at V and 6 bases at J, with 14 bases in the middle. The CDR3 contains 13 residues. CDR1 is SGHVS and CDR2 is FQNEAQ in the germline V gene.